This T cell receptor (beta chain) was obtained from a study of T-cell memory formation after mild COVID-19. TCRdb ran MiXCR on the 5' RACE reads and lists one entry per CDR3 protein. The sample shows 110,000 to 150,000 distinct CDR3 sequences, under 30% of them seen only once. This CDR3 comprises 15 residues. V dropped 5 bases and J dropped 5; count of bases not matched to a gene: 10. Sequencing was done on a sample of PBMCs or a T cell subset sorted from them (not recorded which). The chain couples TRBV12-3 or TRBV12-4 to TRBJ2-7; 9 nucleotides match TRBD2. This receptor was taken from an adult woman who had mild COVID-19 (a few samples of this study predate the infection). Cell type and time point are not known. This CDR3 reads CASSTLAGVGDEQYF. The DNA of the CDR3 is TGTGCCAGCAGTACGTTAGCGGGAGTAGGGGACGAGCAGTACTTC.